These T cell receptor beta chains were read from a single sample in a study of blood T cell repertoires in COVID-19. Repertoires were generated with immunoSEQ multiplex PCR, while TCRdb's copy carries only in-frame clones and drops some. The sample yields 60,000 or so clones, over 80% seen once. Sequenced material: peripheral blood. These receptors all stem from a human donor with active COVID-19. The donor label of this sample is uncertain. Each CDR3 is given with its conserved first and last residue. D genes are given only for firm matches. For some rows the clone size is stated as once, few or many, or as a class when expanded; others skip it.

d_call: NA; clone_size: NA; j_call: TRBJ2-3; v_call: TRBV5-1; cdr3_aa: CASSLGDKFTDTQYF; cdr3_nt: TGCGCCAGCAGCTTGGGGGACAAATTCACAGATACGCAGTATTTT
d_call: TRBD1; clone_size: few; j_call: TRBJ2-2; v_call: TRBV7-3; cdr3_aa: CASSYSTGGNTGELFF; cdr3_nt: TGTGCCAGCAGCTACTCGACAGGGGGCAACACCGGGGAGCTGTTTTTT
d_call: NA; clone_size: few; j_call: TRBJ1-6; v_call: TRBV6-6; cdr3_aa: CASSYSAGNSPLHF; cdr3_nt: TGTGCCAGCAGTTACTCGGCAGGGAATTCACCCCTCCACTTT
d_call: TRBD1; clone_size: NA; j_call: TRBJ1-5; v_call: TRBV28; cdr3_aa: CASSLWIRPTGGGNQPQHF; cdr3_nt: TGTGCCAGCAGTTTATGGATTCGCCCCACAGGGGGCGGCAATCAGCCCCAGCATTTT
d_call: TRBD2; clone_size: NA; j_call: TRBJ2-5; v_call: TRBV7-7; cdr3_aa: CASSLSSGGSGETQYF; cdr3_nt: TGTGCTAGCAGCTTGTCGAGCGGGGGATCCGGAGAGACCCAGTACTTC
d_call: NA; clone_size: once; j_call: TRBJ2-1; v_call: TRBV5-1; cdr3_aa: CASRDSGNYNEQFF; cdr3_nt: TGCGCCAGCAGGGACTCGGGGAATTACAATGAGCAGTTCTTC
d_call: NA; clone_size: few; j_call: TRBJ1-2; v_call: TRBV7-9; cdr3_aa: CASSLAGGDYGYTF; cdr3_nt: TGTGCCAGCAGCTTAGCAGGGGGGGACTATGGCTACACCTTC
d_call: TRBD1; clone_size: NA; j_call: TRBJ2-7; v_call: TRBV7-2; cdr3_aa: CASSAATGYEQYF; cdr3_nt: TGTGCCAGCAGCGCTGCGACAGGGTACGAGCAGTACTTC
d_call: TRBD1; clone_size: NA; j_call: TRBJ1-1; v_call: TRBV18; cdr3_aa: CASSLVGQSHMNTEAFF; cdr3_nt: TGTGCCAGCTCACTGGTGGGACAGAGCCACATGAACACTGAAGCTTTCTTT
d_call: NA; clone_size: NA; j_call: TRBJ2-7; v_call: TRBV7-3; cdr3_aa: CASSPGGLSEQYF; cdr3_nt: TGTGCCAGCAGCCCAGGGGGACTGAGTGAGCAGTACTTC
d_call: NA; clone_size: NA; j_call: TRBJ1-1; v_call: TRBV7-9; cdr3_aa: CASSLVQGNEAFF; cdr3_nt: TGTGCCAGCAGCTTAGTTCAGGGCAATGAAGCTTTCTTT
d_call: TRBD1; clone_size: NA; j_call: TRBJ2-2; v_call: TRBV5-4; cdr3_aa: CASSQGAGELFF; cdr3_nt: TGTGCCAGCAGCCAGGGGGCCGGGGAGCTGTTTTTT
d_call: NA; clone_size: NA; j_call: TRBJ2-7; v_call: TRBV19; cdr3_aa: CASSSYSLGEQYF; cdr3_nt: TGTGCCAGTAGCTCCTATAGTCTAGGCGAGCAGTACTTC
d_call: NA; clone_size: NA; j_call: TRBJ1-2; v_call: TRBV7-8; cdr3_aa: CASSLRELRYGYTF; cdr3_nt: TGTGCCAGCAGCCTAAGGGAGCTGCGGTATGGCTACACCTTC
d_call: TRBD2; clone_size: NA; j_call: TRBJ2-5; v_call: TRBV10-3; cdr3_aa: CAISEPNLAGLNQETQYF; cdr3_nt: TGTGCCATCAGTGAGCCAAACCTAGCGGGGCTCAACCAAGAGACCCAGTACTTC
d_call: TRBD2; clone_size: NA; j_call: TRBJ2-7; v_call: TRBV18; cdr3_aa: CASSPGLAGTTYEQYF; cdr3_nt: TGTGCCAGCTCACCGGGACTAGCGGGAACTACCTACGAGCAGTACTTC
d_call: TRBD1; clone_size: NA; j_call: TRBJ2-5; v_call: TRBV7-2; cdr3_aa: CASSFRTGGGETQYF; cdr3_nt: TGTGCCAGCAGCTTCCGGACAGGGGGCGGAGAGACCCAGTACTTC
d_call: NA; clone_size: NA; j_call: TRBJ1-1; v_call: TRBV2; cdr3_aa: CASTGNTEAFF; cdr3_nt: TGTGCCAGCACAGGGAACACTGAAGCTTTCTTT
d_call: TRBD2; clone_size: NA; j_call: TRBJ2-6; v_call: TRBV19; cdr3_aa: CASSRGGSSGANVLTF; cdr3_nt: TGTGCCAGTAGTCGGGGGGGGAGCTCTGGGGCCAACGTCCTGACTTTC
d_call: NA; clone_size: NA; j_call: TRBJ2-7; v_call: TRBV10-3; cdr3_aa: CAIGGRTGEQYF; cdr3_nt: TGTGCCATCGGTGGCCGAACGGGGGAGCAGTACTTC
d_call: NA; clone_size: NA; j_call: TRBJ1-4; v_call: TRBV7-8; cdr3_aa: CASSSYSSATNEKLFF; cdr3_nt: TGTGCCAGCAGCTCCTACAGCTCTGCAACTAATGAAAAACTGTTTTTT
d_call: TRBD2; clone_size: NA; j_call: TRBJ2-2; v_call: TRBV7-2; cdr3_aa: CASSLASGGGTGELFF; cdr3_nt: TGTGCCAGCAGCTTAGCCAGCGGGGGCGGGACCGGGGAGCTGTTTTTT
d_call: TRBD2; clone_size: few; j_call: TRBJ2-7; v_call: TRBV27; cdr3_aa: CASSLTPSGSDYEQYF; cdr3_nt: TGTGCCAGCAGTTTAACCCCTAGCGGGTCCGACTACGAGCAGTACTTC
d_call: TRBD1; clone_size: NA; j_call: TRBJ1-2; v_call: TRBV7-2; cdr3_aa: CASSPGTGVYGYTF; cdr3_nt: TGTGCCAGCAGCCCCGGGACAGGGGTCTATGGCTACACCTTC
d_call: NA; clone_size: NA; j_call: TRBJ2-7; v_call: TRBV5-1; cdr3_aa: CASSRRDIGIYEQYF; cdr3_nt: TGCGCCAGCAGCCGCCGGGACATAGGAATCTACGAGCAGTACTTC
d_call: NA; clone_size: NA; j_call: TRBJ1-5; v_call: TRBV15; cdr3_aa: CATSRAGGVGQPQHF; cdr3_nt: TGTGCCACCAGCAGAGCCGGGGGGGTAGGGCAGCCCCAGCATTTT
d_call: TRBD2; clone_size: NA; j_call: TRBJ2-5; v_call: TRBV7-6; cdr3_aa: CASSFQAGPKQETQYF; cdr3_nt: TGTGCCAGCAGCTTTCAAGCGGGGCCGAAGCAAGAGACCCAGTACTTC
d_call: NA; clone_size: NA; j_call: TRBJ2-1; v_call: TRBV25-1; cdr3_aa: CASSDPGINEQFF; cdr3_nt: TGTGCCAGCAGTGATCCGGGTATCAATGAGCAGTTCTTC
d_call: TRBD2; clone_size: NA; j_call: TRBJ2-1; v_call: TRBV5-4; cdr3_aa: CASSSAAPSGPDNEQFF; cdr3_nt: TGTGCCAGCAGCTCAGCCGCTCCTAGCGGCCCTGACAATGAGCAGTTCTTC
d_call: NA; clone_size: NA; j_call: TRBJ1-4; v_call: TRBV5-1; cdr3_aa: CASSLKPPGGSGEKLFF; cdr3_nt: TGCGCCAGCAGCCTAAAACCACCGGGTGGCTCGGGGGAAAAACTGTTTTTT
d_call: TRBD2; clone_size: NA; j_call: TRBJ2-7; v_call: TRBV13; cdr3_aa: CASSPRTSGGSYEQYF; cdr3_nt: TGTGCCAGCAGCCCCAGGACTAGCGGGGGATCCTACGAGCAGTACTTC
d_call: NA; clone_size: once; j_call: TRBJ2-3; v_call: TRBV2; cdr3_aa: CASSEIEDTQYF; cdr3_nt: TGTGCCAGCAGTGAGATCGAGGATACGCAGTATTTT
d_call: NA; clone_size: NA; j_call: TRBJ1-1; v_call: TRBV6-2/TRBV6-3; cdr3_aa: CASSYSGRSEAFF; cdr3_nt: TGTGCCAGCAGTTACTCAGGGAGGTCTGAAGCTTTCTTT
d_call: TRBD2; clone_size: once; j_call: TRBJ2-1; v_call: TRBV7-2; cdr3_aa: CASSLVAGGINEQFF; cdr3_nt: TGTGCCAGCAGCTTAGTAGCGGGGGGGATAAATGAGCAGTTCTTC
d_call: TRBD2; clone_size: NA; j_call: TRBJ2-4; v_call: TRBV15; cdr3_aa: CATRLGGENIQYF; cdr3_nt: TGTGCCACCAGGCTGGGGGGGGAAAACATTCAGTACTTC
d_call: NA; clone_size: NA; j_call: TRBJ1-5; v_call: TRBV12-3/TRBV12-4; cdr3_aa: CASGDYSNQPQHF; cdr3_nt: TGTGCCAGCGGGGACTATAGCAATCAGCCCCAGCATTTT
d_call: TRBD1; clone_size: NA; j_call: TRBJ1-2; v_call: TRBV7-2; cdr3_aa: CASSLVQGNGGYTF; cdr3_nt: TGTGCCAGCAGCTTAGTACAGGGGAATGGTGGCTACACCTTC
d_call: TRBD1; clone_size: NA; j_call: TRBJ2-2; v_call: TRBV4-3; cdr3_aa: CASSQEFLRTGRTGELFF; cdr3_nt: TGCGCCAGCAGCCAAGAATTCCTAAGGACAGGGAGAACCGGGGAGCTGTTTTTT
d_call: NA; clone_size: NA; j_call: TRBJ2-3; v_call: TRBV4-2; cdr3_aa: CASSRVGGTDTQYF; cdr3_nt: TGTGCCAGCAGCCGGGTCGGGGGCACAGATACGCAGTATTTT
d_call: TRBD1; clone_size: NA; j_call: TRBJ2-4; v_call: TRBV24-1; cdr3_aa: CATSDPGTENIQYF; cdr3_nt: TGTGCCACCAGTGATCCCGGGACAGAAAACATTCAGTACTTC
d_call: NA; clone_size: NA; j_call: TRBJ2-3; v_call: TRBV15; cdr3_aa: CATSRGRSGVSTDTQYF; cdr3_nt: TGTGCCACCAGCAGGGGTCGTTCGGGGGTGAGCACAGATACGCAGTATTTT
d_call: TRBD2; clone_size: NA; j_call: TRBJ2-2; v_call: TRBV19; cdr3_aa: CASRRTSVGIGELFF; cdr3_nt: TGTGCCAGTAGAAGGACTAGCGTCGGGATCGGGGAGCTGTTTTTT
d_call: TRBD2; clone_size: NA; j_call: TRBJ2-5; v_call: TRBV4-1; cdr3_aa: CASSQDWLAGEETQYF; cdr3_nt: TGCGCCAGCAGCCAAGATTGGCTAGCGGGGGAGGAGACCCAGTACTTC
d_call: TRBD2; clone_size: once; j_call: TRBJ2-2; v_call: TRBV3-1/TRBV3-2; cdr3_aa: CASSQGLAGGPATGELFF; cdr3_nt: TGTGCCAGCAGCCAGGGACTAGCGGGAGGGCCGGCCACCGGGGAGCTGTTTTTT
d_call: NA; clone_size: once; j_call: TRBJ1-1; v_call: TRBV6-5; cdr3_aa: CASSWERAVTEAFF; cdr3_nt: TGTGCCAGCAGTTGGGAGAGGGCCGTCACTGAAGCTTTCTTT
d_call: TRBD1; clone_size: NA; j_call: TRBJ1-2; v_call: TRBV7-9; cdr3_aa: CASSPPGGQGALGYTF; cdr3_nt: TGTGCCAGCAGCCCTCCCGGGGGACAGGGGGCGTTAGGCTACACCTTC
d_call: NA; clone_size: once; j_call: TRBJ1-4; v_call: TRBV20-1; cdr3_aa: CSASGTGLFQKLFF; cdr3_nt: TGCAGTGCTAGTGGAACAGGGCTCTTCCAAAAACTGTTTTTT
d_call: TRBD2; clone_size: once; j_call: TRBJ2-3; v_call: TRBV18; cdr3_aa: CASSPNTLAGPSTDTQYF; cdr3_nt: TGTGCCAGCTCACCAAACACCTTAGCGGGGCCGAGCACAGATACGCAGTATTTT
d_call: NA; clone_size: NA; j_call: TRBJ2-1; v_call: TRBV12-3/TRBV12-4; cdr3_aa: CASSLTLAGEQFF; cdr3_nt: TGTGCCAGCAGTTTAACGCTAGCTGGTGAGCAGTTCTTC
d_call: TRBD1; clone_size: NA; j_call: TRBJ2-6; v_call: TRBV2; cdr3_aa: CASSRDRGSGANVLTF; cdr3_nt: TGTGCCAGCAGCAGAGACAGGGGCTCTGGGGCCAACGTCCTGACTTTC
d_call: NA; clone_size: NA; j_call: TRBJ2-3; v_call: TRBV5-4; cdr3_aa: CASSSSADTQYF; cdr3_nt: TGTGCCAGCAGCTCTTCAGCGGATACGCAGTATTTT
d_call: NA; clone_size: NA; j_call: TRBJ2-7; v_call: TRBV6-5; cdr3_aa: CASSYGGGDEQYF; cdr3_nt: TGTGCCAGCAGTTACGGCGGGGGCGACGAGCAGTACTTC
d_call: TRBD1; clone_size: NA; j_call: TRBJ2-5; v_call: TRBV7-3; cdr3_aa: CASSLTGQGGTQYF; cdr3_nt: TGTGCCAGCAGCTTAACTGGACAGGGGGGGACCCAGTACTTC